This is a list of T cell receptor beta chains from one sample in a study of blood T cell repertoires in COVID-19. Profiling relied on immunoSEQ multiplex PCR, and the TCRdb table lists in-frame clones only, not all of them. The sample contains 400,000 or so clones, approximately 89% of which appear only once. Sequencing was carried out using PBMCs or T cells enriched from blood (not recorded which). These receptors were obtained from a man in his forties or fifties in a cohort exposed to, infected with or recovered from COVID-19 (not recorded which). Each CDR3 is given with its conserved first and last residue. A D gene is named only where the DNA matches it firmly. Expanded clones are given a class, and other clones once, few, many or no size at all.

CDR3 DNA: TGTGCCAGCAGCTTAGGGGCTAGCGTTGACTCCTACAATGAGCAGTTCTTC
CDR3 protein: CASSLGASVDSYNEQFF
D gene: NA
V gene: TRBV11-2
clone size: NA
J gene: TRBJ2-1

CDR3 DNA: TGTGCCAGCAGCTTCTCGAACGAAGCGGGAAACACCATATATTTT
CDR3 protein: CASSFSNEAGNTIYF
D gene: NA
V gene: TRBV5-4
clone size: NA
J gene: TRBJ1-3

CDR3 DNA: TGCAGCGCCCGGGGACAGGGTGGTTCCGAGCAGTACTTC
CDR3 protein: CSARGQGGSEQYF
D gene: TRBD1
V gene: TRBV29-1
clone size: NA
J gene: TRBJ2-7

CDR3 DNA: TGTGCCAGCTCAGCGCAGGGGGTAGAGGATTCACCCCTCCACTTT
CDR3 protein: CASSAQGVEDSPLHF
D gene: TRBD1
V gene: TRBV18
clone size: NA
J gene: TRBJ1-6

CDR3 DNA: TGTGCCAGCAGCGCACGGGGGGGGTCGACTAATGAAAAACTGTTTTTT
CDR3 protein: CASSARGGSTNEKLFF
D gene: NA
V gene: TRBV7-6
clone size: NA
J gene: TRBJ1-4

CDR3 DNA: TGTGCCAGCAGGCCCCCTGGGGGGTACGGCGAGCAGTACTTC
CDR3 protein: CASRPPGGYGEQYF
D gene: NA
V gene: TRBV6-5
clone size: NA
J gene: TRBJ2-7

CDR3 DNA: TGCAGCGTAGTGACAGGTAACACTGAAGCTTTCTTT
CDR3 protein: CSVVTGNTEAFF
D gene: NA
V gene: TRBV29-1
clone size: NA
J gene: TRBJ1-1

CDR3 DNA: TGTGCCAGCAGCCAGCAGACTAACACTGAAGCTTTCTTT
CDR3 protein: CASSQQTNTEAFF
D gene: NA
V gene: TRBV14
clone size: NA
J gene: TRBJ1-1

CDR3 DNA: TGTGCCAGCAGTTTCCATACAGGGTCCGGTTCACCCCTCCACTTT
CDR3 protein: CASSFHTGSGSPLHF
D gene: NA
V gene: TRBV28
clone size: NA
J gene: TRBJ1-6

CDR3 DNA: TGTGCCAGCAGCTCAGGGGCTCAGTTGACGCAGTATTTT
CDR3 protein: CASSSGAQLTQYF
D gene: NA
V gene: TRBV11-2
clone size: NA
J gene: TRBJ2-3

CDR3 DNA: TGTGCCAGCGAGGGAGTGGGTCCTGGAAACACCATATATTTT
CDR3 protein: CASEGVGPGNTIYF
D gene: NA
V gene: TRBV28
clone size: NA
J gene: TRBJ1-3

CDR3 DNA: TGTGCCAGCTCACCCAAACAGGGGGGAAGCTCCTATAATTCACCCCTCCACTTT
CDR3 protein: CASSPKQGGSSYNSPLHF
D gene: TRBD1
V gene: TRBV18
clone size: NA
J gene: TRBJ1-6

CDR3 DNA: TGTGCCAGCAGCGGGGACACTGAAGCTTTCTTT
CDR3 protein: CASSGDTEAFF
D gene: NA
V gene: TRBV2
clone size: NA
J gene: TRBJ1-1

CDR3 DNA: TGTGCCAGCACGGGATCGAGCTCCTATAATTCACCCCTCCACTTT
CDR3 protein: CASTGSSSYNSPLHF
D gene: NA
V gene: TRBV28
clone size: NA
J gene: TRBJ1-6

CDR3 DNA: TGTGCCAGCAGTTTCCGGGACAGGGTTTCGACAGATACGCAGTATTTT
CDR3 protein: CASSFRDRVSTDTQYF
D gene: TRBD1
V gene: TRBV27
clone size: NA
J gene: TRBJ2-3

CDR3 DNA: TGCGCCAGCAGCTTGGAGACATTATTGTCTTCTGGCTACACCTTC
CDR3 protein: CASSLETLLSSGYTF
D gene: NA
V gene: TRBV5-1
clone size: few
J gene: TRBJ1-2

CDR3 DNA: TGTGCCAGCAGGACAAGGGGGGGGAACACTGAAGCTTTCTTT
CDR3 protein: CASRTRGGNTEAFF
D gene: NA
V gene: TRBV2
clone size: once
J gene: TRBJ1-1

CDR3 DNA: TGTGCCAGCAGGAGCTTTGCGAACACCGGGGAGCTGTTTTTT
CDR3 protein: CASRSFANTGELFF
D gene: NA
V gene: TRBV6-4
clone size: NA
J gene: TRBJ2-2

CDR3 DNA: TGTGCCAGCAGCGCTCAGACTAGCGGGAGGGCCTCTAGCGAGCAGTACTTC
CDR3 protein: CASSAQTSGRASSEQYF
D gene: TRBD2
V gene: TRBV9
clone size: NA
J gene: TRBJ2-7

CDR3 DNA: TGTGCCAGCAGTTTCAAGCGGGCCTCCTACAATGAGCAGTTCTTC
CDR3 protein: CASSFKRASYNEQFF
D gene: NA
V gene: TRBV28
clone size: NA
J gene: TRBJ2-1

CDR3 DNA: TGTGCCAGCAGCCGAACAGGGAAGGGTGAAAAACTGTTTTTT
CDR3 protein: CASSRTGKGEKLFF
D gene: NA
V gene: TRBV6-5
clone size: NA
J gene: TRBJ1-4

CDR3 DNA: TGTGCCAGCAGGTACACGGCGGGCACTGAAGCTTTCTTT
CDR3 protein: CASRYTAGTEAFF
D gene: NA
V gene: TRBV6-5
clone size: NA
J gene: TRBJ1-1

CDR3 DNA: TGTGCCAGCAGTACCGGGACAGTGGATTCACCCCTCCACTTT
CDR3 protein: CASSTGTVDSPLHF
D gene: TRBD1
V gene: TRBV28
clone size: NA
J gene: TRBJ1-6

CDR3 DNA: TGTGCCAGCAGCTTTGAGCCCTCCGAGGGTGAAAATGAGCAGTTCTTC
CDR3 protein: CASSFEPSEGENEQFF
D gene: NA
V gene: TRBV7-9
clone size: NA
J gene: TRBJ2-1

CDR3 DNA: TGTGCCAGCAGTGAAATCCAGGGCAACGAGCAGTACTTC
CDR3 protein: CASSEIQGNEQYF
D gene: NA
V gene: TRBV6-1
clone size: NA
J gene: TRBJ2-7

CDR3 DNA: TGTGCCAGCAGCAAGGGCGTGGCGGGAGGACCGCCCTGGGAGACCCAGTACTTC
CDR3 protein: CASSKGVAGGPPWETQYF
D gene: TRBD2
V gene: TRBV11-2
clone size: NA
J gene: TRBJ2-5

CDR3 DNA: TGTGCCAGCAGTGGGGGGGGGACCGTTGCAGATACGCAGTATTTT
CDR3 protein: CASSGGGTVADTQYF
D gene: TRBD2
V gene: TRBV2
clone size: few
J gene: TRBJ2-3

CDR3 DNA: TGCAGTGTTTGGACAGTGGGAGCTTTCTTT
CDR3 protein: CSVWTVGAFF
D gene: NA
V gene: TRBV20-1
clone size: NA
J gene: TRBJ1-1

CDR3 DNA: TGCGCCAGCAGCGTCCAGGGAATCCAAGAGACCCAGTACTTC
CDR3 protein: CASSVQGIQETQYF
D gene: NA
V gene: TRBV5-1
clone size: few
J gene: TRBJ2-5

CDR3 DNA: TGCGCCAGCAGCTTGGAAGCAGGGTGGACCGGGGAGCTGTTTTTT
CDR3 protein: CASSLEAGWTGELFF
D gene: NA
V gene: TRBV5-1
clone size: NA
J gene: TRBJ2-2

CDR3 DNA: TGTGCCAGCAGCTTAGATCCAGATACCTACGAGCAGTACTTC
CDR3 protein: CASSLDPDTYEQYF
D gene: NA
V gene: TRBV7-8
clone size: NA
J gene: TRBJ2-7

CDR3 DNA: TGCGCCAGCAGCTTCCAGGGGCAAAACTATGGCTACACCTTC
CDR3 protein: CASSFQGQNYGYTF
D gene: NA
V gene: TRBV5-1
clone size: many
J gene: TRBJ1-2

CDR3 DNA: TGTGCCAGCACCCCCGGGACAGGGCTCGAGCAGTACTTC
CDR3 protein: CASTPGTGLEQYF
D gene: TRBD1
V gene: TRBV6-5
clone size: NA
J gene: TRBJ2-7

CDR3 DNA: TGTGCCAGCAGCCCCCACGGCGGGGCAGGGTGGGATGAGCAGTTCTTC
CDR3 protein: CASSPHGGAGWDEQFF
D gene: NA
V gene: TRBV5-6
clone size: once
J gene: TRBJ2-1

CDR3 DNA: TGTGCCAGCAGCACCGGGACAGGGGTGAACACCGGGGAGCTGTTTTTT
CDR3 protein: CASSTGTGVNTGELFF
D gene: TRBD1
V gene: TRBV9
clone size: NA
J gene: TRBJ2-2

CDR3 DNA: TGCAGCGTTGACCGACTAGAACGGGGAGCGGAGACCCAGTACTTC
CDR3 protein: CSVDRLERGAETQYF
D gene: NA
V gene: TRBV29-1
clone size: NA
J gene: TRBJ2-5

CDR3 DNA: TGTGCCAGCAGGCCGACAGGGGGGGGCTACGAGCAGTACTTC
CDR3 protein: CASRPTGGGYEQYF
D gene: TRBD1
V gene: TRBV28
clone size: NA
J gene: TRBJ2-7

CDR3 DNA: TGTGCCAGCAGCTTGGACAGGTCCTACGAGCAGTACTTC
CDR3 protein: CASSLDRSYEQYF
D gene: NA
V gene: TRBV5-4
clone size: NA
J gene: TRBJ2-7

CDR3 DNA: TGTGCCAGCAGCCAAAACCCCGGAGGACCCTGGCATGGCTACACCTTC
CDR3 protein: CASSQNPGGPWHGYTF
D gene: NA
V gene: TRBV14
clone size: NA
J gene: TRBJ1-2

CDR3 DNA: TGTGCCAGTAGTATTCGAGTAGCGGGAAGAGGCTCCTACGAGCAGTACTTC
CDR3 protein: CASSIRVAGRGSYEQYF
D gene: TRBD2
V gene: TRBV19
clone size: NA
J gene: TRBJ2-7

CDR3 DNA: TGTGCCAGCAGTTCCCTGGCTGCGGCTCGTTATGAGCAGTACTTC
CDR3 protein: CASSSLAAARYEQYF
D gene: NA
V gene: TRBV28
clone size: NA
J gene: TRBJ2-7

CDR3 DNA: TGTGCCAGCAGCCAAGGCAGGGGAACCTACGAGCAGTACTTC
CDR3 protein: CASSQGRGTYEQYF
D gene: NA
V gene: TRBV3-1/TRBV3-2
clone size: NA
J gene: TRBJ2-7

CDR3 DNA: TGTGCCAGCAGTGAGGAGTTTGGGTATAGCAATCAGCCCCAGCATTTT
CDR3 protein: CASSEEFGYSNQPQHF
D gene: NA
V gene: TRBV2
clone size: few
J gene: TRBJ1-5

CDR3 DNA: TGTGCCAGTAGTATTCCTTGGAACACTGAAGCTTTCTTT
CDR3 protein: CASSIPWNTEAFF
D gene: NA
V gene: TRBV19
clone size: NA
J gene: TRBJ1-1

CDR3 DNA: TGTGCCAGCAGTGAATGGGGGGTCGCCAAAAACATTCAGTACTTC
CDR3 protein: CASSEWGVAKNIQYF
D gene: NA
V gene: TRBV2
clone size: NA
J gene: TRBJ2-4

CDR3 DNA: TGTGCCAGCAGCTTTTCCGGAGGTTATAATGAGCAGTTCTTC
CDR3 protein: CASSFSGGYNEQFF
D gene: NA
V gene: TRBV7-8
clone size: once
J gene: TRBJ2-1

CDR3 DNA: TGCGCCAGCTGTTTGGCCCGCCAAGAGACCCAGTACTTC
CDR3 protein: CASCLARQETQYF
D gene: NA
V gene: TRBV10-2
clone size: NA
J gene: TRBJ2-5

CDR3 DNA: TGTGCCACCAGCAGAGATGGGGCGGGAGGGGCCAACGTCCTGACTTTC
CDR3 protein: CATSRDGAGGANVLTF
D gene: NA
V gene: TRBV15
clone size: many
J gene: TRBJ2-6

CDR3 DNA: TGTGCCAGTAGTTTAGAGACAGGGGTCGAGACCCAGTACTTC
CDR3 protein: CASSLETGVETQYF
D gene: TRBD1
V gene: TRBV19
clone size: NA
J gene: TRBJ2-5

CDR3 DNA: TGTGCCAGCAGCTGGACTGACAATTCACCCCTCCACTTT
CDR3 protein: CASSWTDNSPLHF
D gene: NA
V gene: TRBV7-9
clone size: NA
J gene: TRBJ1-6

CDR3 DNA: TGTGCCAGCAGCGTATCTAGCGGGTTTTACGAGCAGTACTTC
CDR3 protein: CASSVSSGFYEQYF
D gene: TRBD2
V gene: TRBV9
clone size: NA
J gene: TRBJ2-7

CDR3 DNA: TGTGCCAGTAGTATCGACAGGGTGAGGGTGAACACTGAAGCTTTCTTT
CDR3 protein: CASSIDRVRVNTEAFF
D gene: TRBD1
V gene: TRBV19
clone size: NA
J gene: TRBJ1-1

CDR3 DNA: TGTGCCAGCAGCTTTTGGGGACAGGGTTCAAATACGCAGTATTTT
CDR3 protein: CASSFWGQGSNTQYF
D gene: TRBD1
V gene: TRBV7-9
clone size: NA
J gene: TRBJ2-3

CDR3 DNA: TGTGCCAGCAGTTCGGGAACAGGGTCTGCTGAAGCTTTCTTT
CDR3 protein: CASSSGTGSAEAFF
D gene: NA
V gene: TRBV27
clone size: few
J gene: TRBJ1-1